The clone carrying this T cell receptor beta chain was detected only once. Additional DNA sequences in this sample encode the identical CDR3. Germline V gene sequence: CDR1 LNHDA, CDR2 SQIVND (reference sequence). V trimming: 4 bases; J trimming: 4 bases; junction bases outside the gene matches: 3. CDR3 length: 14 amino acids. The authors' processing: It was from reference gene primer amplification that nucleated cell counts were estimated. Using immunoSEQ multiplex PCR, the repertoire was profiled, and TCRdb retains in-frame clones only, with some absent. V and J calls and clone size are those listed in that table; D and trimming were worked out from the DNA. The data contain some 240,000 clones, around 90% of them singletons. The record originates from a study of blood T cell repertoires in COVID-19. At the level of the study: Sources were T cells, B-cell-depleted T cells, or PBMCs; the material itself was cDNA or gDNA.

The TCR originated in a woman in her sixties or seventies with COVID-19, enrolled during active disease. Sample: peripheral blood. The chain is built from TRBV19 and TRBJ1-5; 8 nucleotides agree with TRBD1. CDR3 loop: CASSTTGGNQPQHF. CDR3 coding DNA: TGTGCCAGTAGTACAACAGGGGGTAATCAGCCCCAGCATTTT. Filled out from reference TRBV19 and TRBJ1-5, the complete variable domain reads DGGITQSPKYLFRKEGQNVTLSCEQNLNHDAMYWYRQDPGQGLRLIYYSQIVNDFQKGDIAEGYSVSREKKESFPLTVTSAQKNPTAFYLCASSTTGGNQPQHFGDGTRLSIL.